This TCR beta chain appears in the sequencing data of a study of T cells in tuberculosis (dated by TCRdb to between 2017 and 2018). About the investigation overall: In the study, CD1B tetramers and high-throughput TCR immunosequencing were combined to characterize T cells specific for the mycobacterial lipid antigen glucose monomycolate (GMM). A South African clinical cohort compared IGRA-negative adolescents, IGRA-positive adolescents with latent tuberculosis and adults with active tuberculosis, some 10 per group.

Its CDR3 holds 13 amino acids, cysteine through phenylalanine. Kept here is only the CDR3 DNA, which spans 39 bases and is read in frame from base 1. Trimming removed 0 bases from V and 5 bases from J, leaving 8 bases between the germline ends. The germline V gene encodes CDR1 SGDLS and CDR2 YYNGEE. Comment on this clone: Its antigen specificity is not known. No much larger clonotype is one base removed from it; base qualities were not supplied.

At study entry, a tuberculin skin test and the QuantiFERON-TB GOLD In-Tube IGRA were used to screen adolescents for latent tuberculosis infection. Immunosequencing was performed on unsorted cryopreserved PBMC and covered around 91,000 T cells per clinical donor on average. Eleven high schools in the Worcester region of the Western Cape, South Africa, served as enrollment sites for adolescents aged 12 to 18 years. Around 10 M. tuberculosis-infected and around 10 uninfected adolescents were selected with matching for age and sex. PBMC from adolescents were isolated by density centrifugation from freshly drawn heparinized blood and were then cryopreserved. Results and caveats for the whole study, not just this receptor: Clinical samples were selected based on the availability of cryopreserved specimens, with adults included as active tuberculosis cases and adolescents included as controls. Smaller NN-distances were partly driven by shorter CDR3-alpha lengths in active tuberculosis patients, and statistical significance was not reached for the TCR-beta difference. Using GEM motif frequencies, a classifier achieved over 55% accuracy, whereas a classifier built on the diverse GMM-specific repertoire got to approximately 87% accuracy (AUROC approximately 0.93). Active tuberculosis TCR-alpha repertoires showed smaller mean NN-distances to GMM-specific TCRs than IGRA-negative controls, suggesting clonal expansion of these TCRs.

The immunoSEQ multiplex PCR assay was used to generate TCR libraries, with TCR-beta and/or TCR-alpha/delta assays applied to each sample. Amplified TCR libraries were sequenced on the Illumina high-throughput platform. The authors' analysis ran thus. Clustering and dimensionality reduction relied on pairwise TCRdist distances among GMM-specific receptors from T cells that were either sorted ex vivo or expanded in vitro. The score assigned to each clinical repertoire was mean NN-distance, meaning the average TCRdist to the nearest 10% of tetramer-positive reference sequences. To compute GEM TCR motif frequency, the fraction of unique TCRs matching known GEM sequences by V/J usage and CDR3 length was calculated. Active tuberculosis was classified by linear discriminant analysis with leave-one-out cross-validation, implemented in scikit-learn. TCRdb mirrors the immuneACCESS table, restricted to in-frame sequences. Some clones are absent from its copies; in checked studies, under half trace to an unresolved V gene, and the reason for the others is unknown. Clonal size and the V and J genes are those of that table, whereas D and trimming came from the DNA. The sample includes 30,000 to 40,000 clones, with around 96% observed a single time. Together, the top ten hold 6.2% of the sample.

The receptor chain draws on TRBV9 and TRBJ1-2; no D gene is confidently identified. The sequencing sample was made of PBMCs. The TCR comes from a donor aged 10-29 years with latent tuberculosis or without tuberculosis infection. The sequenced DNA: TGTGCCAGCAGCGTAGGGGCCGCGTATGGCTACACCTTC. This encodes CASSVGAAYGYTF.